This T cell receptor (beta chain) was sequenced during a study of blood T cell repertoires in COVID-19. Study background: Researchers got acute and convalescent COVID-19 samples from the United States, Italy and Spain. Sample material is recorded as cDNA or gDNA derived from T cells, B-cell-depleted T cells, or PBMCs.

Authors' methods: The assay estimated nucleated cells by amplifying reference gene primers. Produced via immunoSEQ multiplex PCR; TCRdb's table is partial and in-frame only. V, J and clone size were drawn from that table, and D and trimming were deduced from the DNA. The sample holds 250,000 or so clones, about 82% seen once. Trimming took 4 bases from V and 2 from J, leaving 11 bases between them. Germline CDR1 reads LGHDT; CDR2 reads YNNKEL (reference sequence). This CDR3 comprises 14 residues. The receptor was derived from an elderly man with acute or convalescent COVID-19. Sequenced material: peripheral blood. The chain links TRBV3-1 (or the pseudogene TRBV3-2) to TRBJ1-1, with D unclear. As DNA, the CDR3 is TGTGCCAGCAGCCCGACTCAGAGAAACACTGAAGCTTTCTTT. It translates to CASSPTQRNTEAFF.